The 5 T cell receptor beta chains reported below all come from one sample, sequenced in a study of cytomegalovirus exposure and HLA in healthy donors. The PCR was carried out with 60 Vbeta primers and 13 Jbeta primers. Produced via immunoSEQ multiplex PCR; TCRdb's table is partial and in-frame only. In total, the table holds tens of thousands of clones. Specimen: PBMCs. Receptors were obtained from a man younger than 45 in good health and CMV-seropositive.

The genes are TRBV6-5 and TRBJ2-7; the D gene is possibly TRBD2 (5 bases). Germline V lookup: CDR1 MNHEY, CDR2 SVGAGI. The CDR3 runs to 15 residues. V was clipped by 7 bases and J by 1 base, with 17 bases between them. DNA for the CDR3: TGTGCCAGCACCCCCTTGGCGGGCTCTTCCTACGAGCAGTACTTC. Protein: CASTPLAGSSYEQYF.

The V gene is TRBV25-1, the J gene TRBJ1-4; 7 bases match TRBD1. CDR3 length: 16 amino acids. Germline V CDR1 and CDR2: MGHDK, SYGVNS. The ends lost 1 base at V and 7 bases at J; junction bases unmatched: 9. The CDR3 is CASSESPQGFAEKLFF. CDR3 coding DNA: TGTGCCAGCAGTGAATCACCACAGGGGTTCGCTGAAAAACTGTTTTTT.

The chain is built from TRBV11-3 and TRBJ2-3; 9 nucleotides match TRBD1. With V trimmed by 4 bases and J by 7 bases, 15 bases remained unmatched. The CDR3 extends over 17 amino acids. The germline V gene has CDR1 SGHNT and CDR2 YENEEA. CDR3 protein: CASSSLGVRQGGYTQYF. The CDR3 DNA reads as TGTGCCAGCAGCTCCCTCGGGGTAAGACAGGGGGGGTATACGCAGTATTTT.

This chain's CDR3 is CASKEVRETQYF. CDR3 in DNA: TGTGCCAGCAAAGAAGTCCGGGAGACCCAGTACTTC. The chain recombines TRBV6-1 with TRBJ2-5; D is undetermined. V lost 7 bases and J 5 bases, leaving 11 bases between the germline ends. The V gene's germline CDR1 is MNHNS and CDR2 SASEGT. This CDR3 spans 12 amino acids.

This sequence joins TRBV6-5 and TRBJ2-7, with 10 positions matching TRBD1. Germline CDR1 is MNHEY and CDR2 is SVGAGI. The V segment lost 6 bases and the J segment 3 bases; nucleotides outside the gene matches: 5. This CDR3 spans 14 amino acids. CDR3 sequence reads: CASSPGQGSYEQYF. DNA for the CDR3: TGTGCCAGCAGCCCGGGACAGGGGAGCTACGAGCAGTACTTC.